The T cell receptor (beta chain) under discussion was sequenced for a study of blood T cell repertoires in COVID-19. Study details: The origin of the acute and convalescent COVID-19 samples was the United States, Italy and Spain. Sources were T cells, B-cell-depleted T cells, or PBMCs; the material itself was cDNA or gDNA.

Which cohort a participant joined came from the clinical history participants gave. Study processing details: Estimation of nucleated cell counts was performed using reference gene primer amplification. Assay: immunoSEQ multiplex PCR; the TCRdb copy retains only in-frame clones and omits some. Clone size and V and J calls were adopted from that table, with D and trimming inferred from the DNA. This sample has about 300,000 clones, with approximately 86% found just once. The CDR3 covers 19 residues. The V gene end was trimmed by 1 base and the J gene end by 6 bases; junction bases not matched to a gene: 16. From germline, CDR1 is LGHNA and CDR2 YNFKEQ.

The V call is TRBV4-2, the J call TRBJ2-1, with 9 bases aligning to TRBD2. Sequenced sample: PBMCs or T cells enriched from blood (not recorded which). The sequence came from a woman in her late teens or twenties who had recovered from COVID-19. This CDR3 is CASSQAVGGRSGRGNEQFF. As DNA, the CDR3 is TGTGCCAGCAGCCAAGCGGTTGGGGGGCGTAGCGGGAGAGGCAATGAGCAGTTCTTC.